These 23 T cell receptor beta chains were all obtained from the same sample, sequenced in a study of blood T cell repertoires in COVID-19. This table comes from immunoSEQ multiplex PCR, and its TCRdb copy is limited to in-frame clones, with some not included. The repertoire holds around 21,000 clones, with 84% as singletons. The sequenced sample was peripheral blood. All receptors derive from a man between 35 and 55 years old with acute or convalescent COVID-19.

DNA of the CDR3: TGTGCCAGCAGTCCCCAGGAGGCTCGCGGAAACACCATATATTTT. This codes for CASSPQEARGNTIYF. The chain links TRBV7-9 to TRBJ1-3; D gene unclear. The ends were cut back, 6 bases at V and 4 bases at J, with 16 bases in the middle. This CDR3 region has 15 residues. Germline V gene data show CDR1 as SEHNR and CDR2 as FQNEAQ (reference sequence).

V and J are TRBV4-3 and TRBJ1-4; TRBD1 aligns across 8 bases. Germline CDR1 is LGHNA and CDR2 is YSLEER. The V gene end was trimmed by 1 base and the J gene end by 6 bases; junction bases not matched to a gene: 4. There are 15 residues in the CDR3. CDR3 DNA: TGCGCCAGCAGCCAAGGACAGGGGCGACATGAAAAACTGTTTTTT. It translates to CASSQGQGRHEKLFF.

This clone was observed a few times. The V and J genes are TRBV19 and TRBJ2-5; 7 nucleotides agree with TRBD2. Germline CDR1 LNHDA, CDR2 SQIVND (reference sequence). Trimming removed 5 bases from V and 7 bases from J; junction bases left unmatched: 7. CDR3 size: 13 residues. The CDR3 protein is CASSPRDYGTQYF. DNA of the CDR3: TGTGCCAGTAGTCCTCGGGACTACGGGACCCAGTACTTC.

J is TRBJ2-5 and V is TRBV5-1, with 12 positions matching TRBD2. The V segment lost 0 bases and the J segment 2 bases; nucleotides outside the gene matches: 8. Germline V gene sequence: CDR1 SGHRS, CDR2 YFSETQ. CDR3 length equals 18 residues. This CDR3 is CASSLVPTSGSTQETQYF. The CDR3 DNA is TGCGCCAGCAGCTTGGTGCCGACTAGCGGGAGTACACAAGAGACCCAGTACTTC.

J is TRBJ1-3 and V is TRBV19, with D unresolved. The V and J ends lost 2 bases and 3 bases respectively, with 5 bases between them. The CDR3 is 13 residues long. CDR1 is LNHDA, CDR2 SQIVND, per germline (reference sequence). CDR3 nucleotides: TGTGCCAGTAGTATAAACAGTGGAAACACCATATATTTT. It is translated as CASSINSGNTIYF. Full variable domain (remainder filled in from reference TRBV19 and TRBJ1-3): DGGITQSPKYLFRKEGQNVTLSCEQNLNHDAMYWYRQDPGQGLRLIYYSQIVNDFQKGDIAEGYSVSREKKESFPLTVTSAQKNPTAFYLCASSINSGNTIYFGEGSWLTVV.

The chain combines TRBV5-1 with TRBJ1-1; D is perhaps TRBD1 (6 bases). Germline V gives CDR1 SGHRS, CDR2 YFSETQ. The CDR3 runs 15 residues. V lost 4 bases to trimming and J lost 5 bases, with 18 bases between them. The DNA of the CDR3 is TGCGCCAGCAGCCCAGGCGGGGGGCTCCGGACTGAAGCTTTCTTT. Its translation: CASSPGGGLRTEAFF.

The rearrangement links TRBV5-1 to TRBJ2-7; D call uncertain. Per germline, CDR1 SGHRS and CDR2 YFSETQ. V was trimmed by 6 bases and J by 3 bases, leaving 7 bases between them. The CDR3 consists of 11 residues. The CDR3 sequence is CASTRVYEQYF. CDR3 bases: TGCGCCAGCACCCGGGTCTACGAGCAGTACTTC.

V is TRBV3-1 (or the pseudogene TRBV3-2) and J is TRBJ1-2, with 8 bases aligning to TRBD1. Germline lookup yields CDR1 LGHDT and CDR2 YNNKEL (reference sequence). This CDR3 contains 17 residues. V was clipped by 2 bases and J by 2 bases; unmatched bases: 10. The CDR3 nucleotides are TGTGCCAGCAGCCAACAGCTTTCGGACAGGGCGAACTATGGCTACACCTTC. As protein: CASSQQLSDRANYGYTF.

The chain carries TRBV5-6 and TRBJ2-3, with D perhaps matching TRBD2 (5 bases). Germline CDR1 is SGHDT and CDR2 is YYEEEE. The CDR3 consists of 15 residues. Trimming took 4 bases from V and 2 from J, leaving 14 bases between them. The CDR3 spells CASSPLSDDTDTQYF. CDR3 DNA sequence: TGTGCCAGCAGCCCACTTAGCGACGACACAGATACGCAGTATTTT.

V usage is TRBV5-1 and J usage is TRBJ1-1; 8 bases are a match to TRBD1. The CDR3 is made up of 14 amino acids. CDR1 SGHRS and CDR2 YFSETQ come from the germline V gene. J lost 3 bases, V lost 6 bases, and 7 bases had no gene match. The CDR3 loop reads CASNPDRAYTEAFF. DNA of the CDR3: TGCGCCAGCAACCCGGACAGGGCCTACACTGAAGCTTTCTTT.

The chain combines TRBV7-2 with TRBJ1-4; 8 bases line up with TRBD1. The CDR3 runs 13 residues. V lost 3 bases, J lost 6 bases, and 0 bases stayed unmatched. Germline V gives CDR1 SGHTA, CDR2 FQGNSA. The CDR3 DNA reads as TGTGCCAGCAGCTTGACAGGGGATGAAAAACTGTTTTTT. Translation: CASSLTGDEKLFF.

The rearrangement uses TRBV4-1 and TRBJ1-3, with D maybe TRBD1 (5 bases). The CDR3 runs 17 residues. V was cut by 0 bases and J by 0 bases, with 12 bases left in between. Germline CDR1 MGHRA, CDR2 YSYEKL. As DNA, the CDR3 is TGCGCCAGCAGCCAAGAGGGCCAGGGTAACTCTGGAAACACCATATATTTT. This codes for CASSQEGQGNSGNTIYF.

This chain connects TRBV3-1 (or the pseudogene TRBV3-2) to TRBJ1-2; D remains unclear. This CDR3 region has 13 residues. Germline loops: CDR1 LGHDT, CDR2 YNNKEL (reference sequence). Trimming took 5 bases from V and 5 from J, leaving 12 bases between them. The CDR3: CASSETGIYGYTF. CDR3 in DNA: TGTGCCAGCAGCGAAACGGGGATTTATGGCTACACCTTC.

The gene calls are TRBV9 and TRBJ1-2, with 8 bases matching TRBD1. Per germline, CDR1 SGDLS and CDR2 YYNGEE. V was clipped by 0 bases and J by 8 bases; unmatched bases: 15. The CDR3 loop spans 17 amino acids. CDR3 amino acids: CASSVANRMDRDGGYTF. CDR3 DNA: TGTGCCAGCAGCGTAGCGAATCGAATGGACAGGGATGGCGGCTACACCTTC.

This chain connects TRBV4-2 to TRBJ2-1, with D possibly matching TRBD2 (5 bases). Germline CDR1 is LGHNA and CDR2 is YNFKEQ. This CDR3 is 17 amino acids long. V was shortened by 0 bases and J by 0 bases, with 12 bases between the two germline ends. The CDR3 DNA follows: TGTGCCAGCAGCCAAGATGAGCGGATCAGCTCCTACAATGAGCAGTTCTTC. Translating gives CASSQDERISSYNEQFF.

This chain links TRBV27 with TRBJ1-6; a weak D match, TRBD1 (5 bases). Germline CDR1 is MNHEY and CDR2 is SMNVEV (reference sequence). The CDR3 sequence is 16 residues long. Trimming left V 3 bases short and J 14 bases short, with 23 bases between. The CDR3, as DNA: TGTGCCAGCAGTTTGGGGGGACCGGGCCAGCCGAGGGCCCTCCACTTT. It translates to CASSLGGPGQPRALHF.

The chain is built from TRBV24-1 and TRBJ2-2; tentatively, D is TRBD1 (6 bases). CDR3 size: 17 residues. From germline, CDR1 is KGHDR and CDR2 SFDVKD. Trimming left V 4 bases short and J 4 bases short, with 18 bases between. CDR3 region: CATSDPATGLITGELFF. The CDR3 region has the DNA TGTGCCACCAGTGACCCAGCCACAGGGTTGATCACCGGGGAGCTGTTTTTT.

V is TRBV4-3 and J is TRBJ2-5, with TRBD2 matching 12 bases. The CDR3 has 14 amino acids. Looked up from germline, CDR1 is LGHNA and CDR2 is YSLEER. With 4 bases clipped from V and 5 bases from J, the junction kept 2 bases outside the gene matches. The CDR3 spells CASSRGLAGETQYF. The CDR3 DNA reads TGCGCCAGCAGCCGGGGACTAGCGGGCGAGACCCAGTACTTC.

The rearrangement links TRBV9 to TRBJ2-2; D not resolved. Trimming took 4 bases from V and 3 from J, leaving 13 bases between them. This CDR3 spans 15 amino acids. Looked up from germline, CDR1 is SGDLS and CDR2 is YYNGEE. The CDR3 sequence: CASSPRVADTGELFF. The CDR3 nucleotides read TGTGCCAGCAGCCCCCGGGTCGCCGACACCGGGGAGCTGTTTTTT.

A word on this clone: The sample holds other DNA sequences that translate to the same CDR3. The rearrangement joins TRBV5-1 to TRBJ1-1; 9 bases agree with TRBD1. CDR3 length equals 15 residues. Unmatched junction bases numbered 9, after V lost 3 bases and J lost 6 bases. Germline loops: CDR1 SGHRS, CDR2 YFSETQ. CDR3 loop: CASSWGQGLGAEAFF. The CDR3 nucleotides are TGCGCCAGCAGCTGGGGACAGGGACTGGGGGCTGAAGCTTTCTTT.

The genes are TRBV19 and TRBJ1-1; 8 nucleotides agree with TRBD1. J gave up 5 bases and V 5 bases, and 13 bases lay outside the gene matches. The CDR3 sequence is 16 residues long. Germline CDR1 reads LNHDA; CDR2 reads SQIVND (reference sequence). The CDR3 bases are TGTGCCAGTAGTCCCCATGGTAACGACAGGGGAACTGAAGCTTTCTTT. It encodes CASSPHGNDRGTEAFF.

This clone came up once. The chain couples TRBV7-9 to TRBJ2-5, with 8 bases matching TRBD1. The germline CDR1 and CDR2 sequences are SEHNR and FQNEAQ (reference sequence). J was trimmed by 5 bases and V by 5 bases; bases with no gene match: 22. The CDR3 consists of 19 residues. CDR3 residues: CASSARTGFINLGVETQYF. DNA for the CDR3: TGTGCCAGCAGCGCAAGGACAGGGTTCATAAATTTGGGAGTGGAGACCCAGTACTTC.

The chain combines TRBV5-4 with TRBJ2-1; TRBD1 is a possible D gene (5 bases). V dropped 2 bases and J dropped 4 bases, with 13 bases sitting between them. CDR1 is SGHNT, CDR2 YYREEE, per germline (reference sequence). The CDR3 spans 15 residues. CDR3 bases: TGTGCCAGCAGCTTCAGGGTTAATTCTTACAATGAGCAGTTCTTC. Translated: CASSFRVNSYNEQFF.